The rows below give T cell receptor beta chains drawn from one sample of a study of cytomegalovirus exposure and HLA in healthy donors. The protocol was immunoSEQ multiplex PCR, while the TCRdb copy is restricted to in-frame clones and leaves out a portion. This table holds under 200,000 clones, about three quarters found once. The sequencing input was PBMCs. The receptor source for this set is a woman aged 40 to 50 in good health and CMV-seropositive. The CDR3 runs from the conserved cysteine through the conserved F or W. D genes are given only for firm matches. A clone size is listed for some rows: how often the clone was seen (once, few, many), or a class if it is expanded.

V gene,clone size,D gene,J gene,CDR3 length,CDR3 DNA,CDR3 protein
TRBV4-1,.,.,TRBJ2-6,18,TGCGCCAGCAGCCAAGACTCGGGTTTAAGCTCTGGGGCCAACGGCCTGACTTTC,CASSQDSGLSSGANGLTF
TRBV7-9,.,.,TRBJ1-2,16,TGTGCCAGCAGCTTATGGCCCCGGGACACGGGCTATGGCTACACCTTC,CASSLWPRDTGYGYTF
TRBV5-4,.,TRBD2,TRBJ2-2,16,TGTGCCAGCAGCTTGGGCGGCGGGGGGGCCGTCGGGGAGCTGTTTTTT,CASSLGGGGAVGELFF
TRBV5-1,few,TRBD1,TRBJ1-2,15,TGCGCCAGCAGCAGCACAGGGGATGTTTTCTATGGCTACACCTTC,CASSSTGDVFYGYTF
TRBV27,.,.,TRBJ1-1,14,TGTGCCAGCAGTTATGCGCCCCGAATTTCTGAAGCTTTCTTT,CASSYAPRISEAFF
TRBV6-1,.,.,TRBJ2-7,13,TGTGCCAGCAGTGAGGCAGGGAAATACGAGCAGTACTTC,CASSEAGKYEQYF
TRBV4-2,.,.,TRBJ1-5,15,TGTGCCAGCAGCCAGAGGGCGCGTGGCAATCAGCCCCAGCATTTT,CASSQRARGNQPQHF
TRBV2,many,TRBD1,TRBJ2-3,17,TGTGCCAGCAGCCCCCGGGCCCCAGGGGGCCGGACAGATACGCAGTATTTT,CASSPRAPGGRTDTQYF
TRBV19,few,TRBD1,TRBJ1-3,14,TGTGCCAGTAGTACAGGGGGCGAGAGAAACACCATATATTTT,CASSTGGERNTIYF
TRBV29-1,.,.,TRBJ1-1,10,TGCAGCGGAGTAAGGGGTGAAGCTTTCTTT,CSGVRGEAFF
TRBV20-1,.,.,TRBJ2-5,11,TGCAGTCCTTATGATCAGGAGACCCAGTACTTC,CSPYDQETQYF
TRBV7-2,.,TRBD2,TRBJ2-1,16,TGTGCCAGCAGCTTAGTGGTTAGCGGGGGCTACAATGAGCAGTTCTTC,CASSLVVSGGYNEQFF
TRBV2,.,.,TRBJ2-7,15,TGTGCCAGCAAACGGTGGCCGATGACTACCTACGAGCAGTACTTC,CASKRWPMTTYEQYF
TRBV6-5,.,TRBD2,TRBJ2-1,15,TGTGCCAGCAGTTTACAGGGACTAGCCGGCAATGAGCAGTTCTTC,CASSLQGLAGNEQFF
TRBV5-5,.,.,TRBJ2-2,12,TGTGCCAGCAGCTTATCGTCCGGGGAGCTGTTTTTT,CASSLSSGELFF
TRBV5-4,few,.,TRBJ1-1,14,TGTGCCAGCAGCGTTTGGACACCGAACACTGAAGCTTTCTTT,CASSVWTPNTEAFF
TRBV4-1,once,TRBD1,TRBJ1-5,15,TGCGCCAGCAGCCCCCGGGACAGTTTAAATCAGCCCCAGCATTTT,CASSPRDSLNQPQHF
TRBV7-6,once,.,TRBJ1-1,14,TGTGCCAGCAGCTCCGAAATGACAGCCACTGAAGCTTTCTTT,CASSSEMTATEAFF
TRBV19,once,TRBD1,TRBJ2-7,13,TGTGCCAGTAGTGGACAGGGGGTGAACGAGCAGTACTTC,CASSGQGVNEQYF
TRBV12-5,.,.,TRBJ2-2,17,TGTGCTAGTGGTTTACCAGACCCGGGCCTAGGGGTCGGGGAGCTGTTTTTT,CASGLPDPGLGVGELFF
TRBV7-9,.,.,TRBJ1-6,14,TGTGCCAGCAGCCCAGACAGATGGAATTCACCCCTCCACTTT,CASSPDRWNSPLHF
TRBV6-6,.,TRBD1,TRBJ1-5,14,TGTGCCAGCAGTCTTGGACAGGGCAATCAGCCCCAGCATTTT,CASSLGQGNQPQHF
TRBV27,.,.,TRBJ2-7,16,TGTGCCAGCAGTTTATTTGTCCCGGGGATCGGTGGCGAGCAGTACTTC,CASSLFVPGIGGEQYF
TRBV5-4,.,TRBD2,TRBJ2-3,17,TGTGCCAGCAGCTTGGGCGCGAGCGGGGGGCTTGGAGATACGCAGTATTTT,CASSLGASGGLGDTQYF
TRBV6-5,.,.,TRBJ2-7,16,TGTGCCAGCAGTTCCCCTCCCGGCGACTTGTCCTACGAGCAGTACTTC,CASSSPPGDLSYEQYF
TRBV19,.,TRBD1,TRBJ1-4,14,TGTGCCAGTTCGGGACAGGGAGGGGGTGAAAAACTGTTTTTT,CASSGQGGGEKLFF
TRBV30,.,TRBD2,TRBJ2-3,16,TGTGCCTGGAGTAGCTCTAGCGGGGGGGTTACAGATACGCAGTATTTT,CAWSSSSGGVTDTQYF
TRBV7-9,.,TRBD1,TRBJ2-7,14,TGTGCCAGCAGCTTAAGGGGACAGCTTTACGAGCAGTACTTC,CASSLRGQLYEQYF
TRBV5-1,.,TRBD2,TRBJ2-3,17,TGCGCCAGCAGCTTGGTTAGCGGGGGGCCCCCCACAGATACGCAGTATTTT,CASSLVSGGPPTDTQYF
TRBV2,medium-sized,TRBD2,TRBJ2-1,15,TGTGCCAGCCGAGACGGCGGGGGGGCGTACAATGAGCAGTTCTTC,CASRDGGGAYNEQFF
TRBV5-6,.,.,TRBJ1-2,15,TGTGCCAGCAGCTTAGACAGGCGAACTAACTATGGCTACACCTTC,CASSLDRRTNYGYTF
TRBV9,.,.,TRBJ1-2,14,TGTGCCAGCACCTTGACCGACACCTCTGGGGGCTACACCTTC,CASTLTDTSGGYTF
TRBV6-1,.,TRBD2,TRBJ2-5,13,TGTGCCAGCAGCGGACTAGTCCGCGAGACCCAGTACTTC,CASSGLVRETQYF
TRBV20-1,.,.,TRBJ2-7,11,TGCAGTGCCCCGGCAGGCTACGAGCAGTACTTC,CSAPAGYEQYF
TRBV7-9,.,.,TRBJ1-1,15,TGTGCCAGCTCCCCAGGGGACCGGGGGAACACTGAAGCTTTCTTT,CASSPGDRGNTEAFF